This entry features one T cell receptor beta chain sequence. Its antigen target is currently unknown. Base qualities are missing; no much larger clone stands one base away. The CDR1 and CDR2 encoded by the germline V gene are SGHTS and YDEGEE. V was cut back by 4 bases and J by 0 bases, leaving a gap of 12 bases between them. Counted from cysteine to phenylalanine, this CDR3 has 15 amino acids. The only DNA kept is the CDR3, 45 bases in frame from the first base. These data are taken from a study of blood T cell repertoires in COVID-19 (dated by TCRdb to about 2020). Notes on the research overall: The collaborator samples originated in the United States, Italy and Spain and spanned the acute and convalescent phases of COVID-19. The material from the prospective study consisted of cDNA or gDNA derived from T cells, B-cell-depleted T cells, or PBMCs. HLA class I and class II types, where available, came from metadata supplied by the sample provider rather than from assay-based typing. The repertoires were made available in a free public database intended to serve as a resource for research on the immune response to SARS-CoV-2. Nearly every sample came with metadata listing a de-identified subject ID, COVID-19 status, age in years and sex. Subjects who had been exposed to COVID-19, were actively infected with it, or had recovered from it provided the deeply sampled blood TCRbeta repertoires that made up the dataset. Samples came from the ongoing ImmuneRACE study (first 160 participants) plus 1,254 subjects from 6 global collaborators. General conclusions and limits of the study: How much clinical and demographic metadata was included differed by source and by participant, and the metadata was provided uncurated.

The immunoSEQ Assay, a bias-controlled multiplex PCR, was used to amplify TCRbeta CDR3 regions from genomic DNA. For the original study's pipeline: The number of nucleated cells in each sample was estimated from the amplification of reference gene primers within the assay. To quantify the absolute abundance of each unique TCRbeta CDR3 rearrangement, sequence reads were collapsed and filtered. Productive Simpson clonality was computed per sample as the square root of Simpson's diversity index over productive rearrangements. Imported from immuneACCESS, the table was reduced by TCRdb to in-frame sequences with V and J called. These copies leave out some clones; in studies compared against another copy, an unresolved V gene accounts for under half, and the cause of the remainder is not known. The V and J calls and clone size are taken from that table; D and trimming were inferred from the DNA. This sample has roughly 150,000 clones in its table, and approximately 90% of those were observed once. The ten largest make up roughly 5% of the sample.

One collaborating source in Seattle enrolled patients during active infection and followed them longitudinally through the course of disease. Whole blood was collected in K2EDTA tubes by collaborating institutions according to the institutions' own protocols. For TCRbeta analysis, collaborators shipped samples as frozen whole blood, isolated PBMCs, or DNA extracted from either of those sample types. Material for sequencing was peripheral blood. The receptor was isolated from a man aged 18 to 35 with COVID-19, enrolled during active disease. The V and J genes are TRBV5-8 and TRBJ2-3; TRBD2 is a possible D gene, resting on 5 matching bases. The CDR3 protein is CASSVSGGSTDTQYF. The base sequence is TGTGCCAGCAGCGTGTCCGGCGGGAGCACAGATACGCAGTATTTT.